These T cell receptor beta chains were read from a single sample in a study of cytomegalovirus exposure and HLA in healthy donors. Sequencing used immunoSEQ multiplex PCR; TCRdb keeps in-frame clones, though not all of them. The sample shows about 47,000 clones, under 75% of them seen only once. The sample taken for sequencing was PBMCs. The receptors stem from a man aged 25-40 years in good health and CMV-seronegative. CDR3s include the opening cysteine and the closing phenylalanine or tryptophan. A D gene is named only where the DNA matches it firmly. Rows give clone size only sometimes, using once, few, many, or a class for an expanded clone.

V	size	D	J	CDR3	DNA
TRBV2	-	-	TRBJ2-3	CAIQQVSTDTQYF	TGTGCCATTCAACAGGTTAGCACAGATACGCAGTATTTT
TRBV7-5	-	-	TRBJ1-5	CVRSCSAPPGQGAISNQPQHF	TGTGTCAGAAGCTGTAGTGCACCTCCGGGACAGGGTGCTATTAGCAATCAGCCCCAGCATTTT
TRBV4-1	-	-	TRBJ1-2	CASSQSGSGYGYTF	TGCGCCAGCAGCCAATCCGGATCGGGCTATGGCTACACCTTC
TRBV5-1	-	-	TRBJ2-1	CASSEGSLSYNEQFF	TGCGCCAGCAGCGAGGGTTCCCTCTCCTACAATGAGCAGTTCTTC
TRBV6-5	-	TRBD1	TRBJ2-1	CASSYSTGGDEQFF	TGTGCCAGCAGTTACTCGACAGGGGGCGATGAGCAGTTCTTC
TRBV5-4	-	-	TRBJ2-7	CASSLGLPRNEQYF	TGTGCCAGCAGCTTGGGCCTTCCGAGGAACGAGCAGTACTTC
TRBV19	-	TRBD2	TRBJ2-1	CASRVLAGVGYNEQFF	TGTGCCAGTAGGGTCCTAGCGGGAGTAGGGTACAATGAGCAGTTCTTC
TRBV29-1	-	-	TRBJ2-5	CSVEYRQETQYF	TGCAGCGTTGAGTATCGTCAAGAGACCCAGTACTTC
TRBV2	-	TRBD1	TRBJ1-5	CASRDRGYSNQPQHF	TGTGCCAGCAGGGACAGGGGTTATAGCAATCAGCCCCAGCATTTT
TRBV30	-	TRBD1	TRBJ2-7	CAWSTGTGGEQYF	TGTGCCTGGAGTACCGGGACAGGGGGCGAGCAGTACTTC
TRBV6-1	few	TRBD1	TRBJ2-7	CASSDPQTGGHEQYF	TGTGCCAGCAGTGATCCCCAGACAGGGGGCCACGAGCAGTACTTC
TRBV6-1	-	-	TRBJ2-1	CASSDSGTPYNEQFF	TGTGCCAGCAGCGACTCAGGGACTCCCTACAATGAGCAGTTCTTC
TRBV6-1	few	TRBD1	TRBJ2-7	CASSLTGNSYEQYF	TGTGCCAGCAGCCTGACAGGGAACTCCTACGAGCAGTACTTC
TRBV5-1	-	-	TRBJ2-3	CASSLGLGTDTQYF	TGCGCCAGCAGCTTGGGACTAGGGACAGATACGCAGTATTTT